The rows below give T cell receptor beta chains drawn from one sample of a study of cytomegalovirus exposure and HLA in healthy donors. Libraries were prepared by immunoSEQ multiplex PCR; TCRdb keeps only in-frame clonotypes and omits some of them. The repertoire has some 150,000 clones, 70% to 80% of them found once; the top ten carry approximately 1.5%. Material: PBMCs. These receptors originate from a male donor in good health and CMV-seronegative. CDR3s include the opening cysteine and the closing phenylalanine or tryptophan. A D gene is named only where the DNA matches it firmly. Size is omitted from some rows. Given values are once, few, many or a class for expanded clones.

>TRBV28|-|TRBD1|TRBJ2-7
TGTGCCAGCAGAGTAAGAAGGACAGGGGGCTACGAGCAGTACTTC
CASRVRRTGGYEQYF
>TRBV10-3|-|TRBD1|TRBJ1-1
TGTGCCATCAGTGAGGAGGGACAGCTCTCTGAAGCTTTCTTT
CAISEEGQLSEAFF
>TRBV7-9|-|-|TRBJ2-3
TGTGCCAGCAGCTTGCAAGGGGAAGAAACAGATACGCAGTATTTT
CASSLQGEETDTQYF
>TRBV5-6|few|-|TRBJ2-7
TGTGCCAGCAGCTTGACATCCTACGAGCAGTACTTC
CASSLTSYEQYF
>TRBV28|-|TRBD1|TRBJ2-7
TGTGCCAGCAGTTACCGGGACAGGGAAATCCACGAGCAGTACTTC
CASSYRDREIHEQYF
>TRBV5-1|-|-|TRBJ1-4
TGCGCCAGCAGCCTAGACCCGGGCCCGGGGTCGGAAAAACTGTTTTTT
CASSLDPGPGSEKLFF
>TRBV7-7|few|TRBD1|TRBJ2-5
TGTGCTAGCAGCTTAGGGACAGAAGAGACCCAGTACTTC
CASSLGTEETQYF
>TRBV29-1|-|TRBD2|TRBJ2-3
TGCAGCGTCATACTAGCGGGAGCTGTAGATACGCAGTATTTT
CSVILAGAVDTQYF
>TRBV27|few|TRBD1|TRBJ1-6
TGTGCCAGCAGTTTATTCGGACAGGGAGCCTATAATTCACCCCTCCACTTT
CASSLFGQGAYNSPLHF
>TRBV5-6|-|-|TRBJ2-1
TGTGCCAGCAGCCTCCGGGTCGTCTCCTACAATGAGCAGTTCTTC
CASSLRVVSYNEQFF
>TRBV15|-|-|TRBJ2-3
TGTGCCACCAGCCGGAAAACCCTTGTTGGGCTCGGGGGTACGCAGTATTTT
CATSRKTLVGLGGTQYF
>TRBV28|-|-|TRBJ1-1
TGTGCCAGCAGCCCATACTCTGACACTGAAGCTTTCTTT
CASSPYSDTEAFF
>TRBV28|-|-|TRBJ1-2
TGTGCCAGCGGGAACTTCGGGGTCCTCTATGGCTACACCTTC
CASGNFGVLYGYTF
>TRBV4-1|-|-|TRBJ1-1
TGCGCCAGCCAAGGAAGGGGGTCGGGCACTGAAGCTTTCTTT
CASQGRGSGTEAFF
>TRBV5-1|-|TRBD1|TRBJ2-7
TGCGCCAGCAGCCCGGGACAGGGGGCGGACGAGCAGTACTTC
CASSPGQGADEQYF
>TRBV6-4|-|-|TRBJ1-5
TGTGCCAGCAGTGGGACCTCGCGGGACAATCAGCCCCAGCATTTT
CASSGTSRDNQPQHF
>TRBV5-1|once|-|TRBJ2-5
TGCGCCAGCAGCTTGGGCCGGGCGGGAACAGAGACCCAGTACTTC
CASSLGRAGTETQYF
>TRBV11-1|-|TRBD1|TRBJ2-6
TGTGCCAGCGCGGGCAGGGGGCGACTTGGGGCCAACGTCCTGACTTTC
CASAGRGRLGANVLTF
>TRBV29-1|-|-|TRBJ2-7
TGCAGCGTTGGGGACACCAAATCCTACGAGCAGTACTTC
CSVGDTKSYEQYF
>TRBV6-1|-|TRBD1|TRBJ1-6
TGTGCCAGCAGAAAGGGACAGGCCGATTCACCCCTCCACTTT
CASRKGQADSPLHF
>TRBV7-2|-|-|TRBJ2-6
TGTGCCAGCAGACCCCCAGGTGACTCTGGGGCCAACGTCCTGACTTTC
CASRPPGDSGANVLTF
>TRBV6-1|-|TRBD2|TRBJ2-1
TGTGCCAGCAGTGAGACTAGCGGGAGCTCCTACAATGAGCAGTTCTTC
CASSETSGSSYNEQFF
>TRBV5-6|-|TRBD1|TRBJ2-4
TGTGCCAGCAGCTCTGGACAGGGAGAAGCCAAAAACATTCAGTACTTC
CASSSGQGEAKNIQYF
>TRBV29-1|-|TRBD1|TRBJ2-7
TGCAGCGCTAGGAATAGACAGGGTGGCTACGAGCAGTACTTC
CSARNRQGGYEQYF
>TRBV4-3|-|TRBD2|TRBJ2-7
TGCGCCAGCAGCCAAGATCTTGGGGGGACTAGCGGGAGGAACTACGAGCAGTACTTC
CASSQDLGGTSGRNYEQYF
>TRBV28|-|TRBD2|TRBJ2-7
TGTGCCAGCAGTAACGGCGGGGCTAGCGGGAGCTACGAGCAGTACTTC
CASSNGGASGSYEQYF
>TRBV5-1|-|TRBD2|TRBJ2-7
TGCGCCAGCAGCTTAGAAGCGGGAGGGCGCGAGCAGTACTTC
CASSLEAGGREQYF
>TRBV18|few|-|TRBJ2-7
TGTGCCAGCTCACCACAGGAAGCAGGAGAGCAGTACTTC
CASSPQEAGEQYF
>TRBV4-1|few|TRBD1|TRBJ2-5
TGCGCCAGCAGCCAAGCGGCAGACAGGGCGGAGACCCAGTACTTC
CASSQAADRAETQYF
>TRBV9|-|-|TRBJ2-5
TGTGCCAGCAGCGTAGGAATAATGGGGCGAGAGACCCAGTACTTC
CASSVGIMGRETQYF
>TRBV29-1|-|TRBD1|TRBJ2-3
TGCAGCGTTGAAGAACCGGGACAGGGGAGAGGAGATACGCAGTATTTT
CSVEEPGQGRGDTQYF